The 2 T cell receptor beta chains presented below share a single source sample, sequenced in a study of T cell responses to AZD1222 COVID-19 vaccine. Some clones are missing from TCRdb's copy, which holds only in-frame ones; the method was immunoSEQ multiplex PCR. Of under 150,000 clones listed, roughly 90% are singletons. Sequenced here: peripheral blood, sampled on day 0 of AZD1222 vaccination. The receptors come from an adult in good health.

Regarding this clone: Other DNA sequences in the sample encode the same CDR3. The rearrangement joins TRBV2 to TRBJ1-5; unclear D gene. With 0 bases removed from V and 5 bases from J, the gap between germline ends came to 5 bases. Germline V gives CDR1 SNHLY, CDR2 FYNNEI. The CDR3 consists of 13 residues. The CDR3 sequence: CASSEAEDQPQHF. The CDR3 DNA follows: TGTGCCAGCAGTGAAGCAGAGGATCAGCCCCAGCATTTT.

In this sample, this clone turned up once. The genes are TRBV12-3 or TRBV12-4 and TRBJ2-1; no definite D call. The CDR3 runs to 11 residues. Trimming left V 3 bases short and J 6 bases short, with 3 bases between. The chain's CDR3 is CASSLRNEQFF. CDR3 in DNA: TGTGCCAGCAGTTTGCGCAATGAGCAGTTCTTC.